The 21 T cell receptor beta chains given below trace back to one sample, sequenced in a study of T-cell memory formation after mild COVID-19. TCRdb ran MiXCR on the 5' RACE reads and lists one entry per CDR3 protein. In the table there are about 320,000 distinct CDR3 sequences, roughly an eighth of which are singletons. Material: PBMCs or a T cell subset sorted from them (not recorded which). Receptors originate from a man younger than 30 who had mild COVID-19 (a few samples of this study predate the infection). Cell type and time point are not known.

This clonotype has more than one count but fewer than ten. The chain uses TRBV28 and TRBJ1-2, with TRBD1 matching 8 bases. The CDR3 length is 15 residues. CDR1 and CDR2 from the germline V gene are MDHEN and SYDVKM. V gave up 2 bases and J gave up 8 bases; unmatched junction bases: 10. This CDR3 is CASSLPSGQGIGYTF. CDR3 nucleotide sequence: TGTGCCAGCAGTTTACCAAGCGGACAGGGTATCGGCTACACCTTC.

This clonotype was observed a few times. The CDR3 protein is CASSQDGTGALDTQYF. The CDR3 DNA sequence: TGCGCCAGCAGCCAAGACGGGACAGGGGCCCTCGATACGCAGTATTTT. This chain links TRBV4-3 with TRBJ2-3; 10 bases align to TRBD1. The germline V gene has CDR1 LGHNA and CDR2 YSLEER. CDR3 length equals 16 residues. Trimming cost V 0 bases and J 6 bases; bases outside gene matches: 6.

In this sample, this clonotype turned up many times. The chain carries TRBV5-5 and TRBJ2-1, with 9 bases identical to TRBD2. Per germline, CDR1 SGHKS and CDR2 YYEKEE (reference sequence). This CDR3 region has 13 residues. V shed 2 bases and J 14 bases; nucleotides not matched to a gene: 8. The CDR3: CASSFLAGGPEFF. The CDR3 region has the DNA TGTGCCAGCAGCTTTCTTGCGGGGGGGCCGGAGTTCTTC.

This clonotype was observed a handful of times. This chain uses TRBV6-5 with TRBJ1-1; D possibly corresponds to TRBD1 (5 bases). Germline loops: CDR1 MNHEY, CDR2 SVGAGI. With 7 bases removed from V and 1 base from J, the gap between germline ends came to 16 bases. The CDR3 spans 15 residues. The CDR3 sequence: CASTPGAAGNTEAFF. As DNA, the CDR3 is TGTGCCAGCACCCCCGGGGCTGCCGGGAACACTGAAGCTTTCTTT.

This clonotype occurred many times. The CDR3 DNA sequence: TGTGCCTCGCCACGTGCGGGAAACTATGGCTACACCTTC. The encoded protein is CASPRAGNYGYTF. The V gene is TRBV30, the J gene TRBJ1-2; D unresolved. CDR3 length equals 13 residues. The germline V gene encodes CDR1 GTSNPN and CDR2 SVGIG (reference sequence). Trimming stripped 7 bases from V and 2 bases from J, with 14 bases between.

A few counts support this clonotype. The genes are TRBV6-2 or TRBV6-3 and TRBJ2-4; D unresolved. Between the trimmed V and J ends, which lost 7 bases and 0 bases, there was a span of 13 bases. CDR3 size: 15 residues. Per germline, CDR1 MNHEY and CDR2 SVGEGT. In DNA form, the CDR3 reads TGTGCCAGCACCAACGGAAAACTAGCCAAAAACATTCAGTACTTC. Its protein product is CASTNGKLAKNIQYF.

This clonotype has at least ten counts. This rearrangement joins TRBV7-2 to TRBJ2-7; unclear D gene. CDR3 length equals 13 residues. Per germline, CDR1 SGHTA and CDR2 FQGNSA. Trimming removed 1 base from V and 2 bases from J, with 6 bases in between. CDR3 nucleotides: TGTGCCAGCAGCTTAGAGGCGGCCTACGAGCAGTACGTC. Amino acids: CASSLEAAYEQYV.

The chain recombines TRBV6-6 with TRBJ1-6; the D is unclear. The CDR3 runs to 12 residues. V gave up 11 bases and J gave up 7 bases, with 12 bases separating them. CDR1 and CDR2 (germline): MNHNY, SVGAGI (reference sequence). The CDR3 DNA is TGTGCCGCCTGGACGGGGAATTCACCCCTCCACTTT. Its protein product is CAAWTGNSPLHF.

This clonotype has a single count. CDR3: CSARGGNAQPQHF. Here the CDR3 DNA reads TGCAGCGCCCGGGGCGGGAATGCCCAGCCCCAGCATTTT. V usage is TRBV29-1 and J usage is TRBJ1-5, with D possibly matching TRBD1 (5 bases). Trimming removed 7 bases from V and 7 bases from J, with 17 bases in between. CDR1 is SQVTM, CDR2 ANQGSEA, per germline. The CDR3 consists of 13 residues.

This clonotype turned up a few times. CDR3 sequence (DNA): TGCAGTGTTATTGGACAGGCTTCCTACGAGCAGTACTTC. Amino acid sequence: CSVIGQASYEQYF. J is TRBJ2-7 and V is TRBV20-1; 7 positions agree with TRBD1. Germline V CDR1 and CDR2: DFQATT, SNEGSKA (reference sequence). V was clipped by 7 bases and J by 1 base; unmatched bases: 7. The CDR3 loop spans 13 amino acids.

This clonotype came up a few times. The CDR3 here is CASSWTGGTTGELFF. The CDR3 DNA reads TGTGCCAGCAGCTGGACAGGGGGCACCACCGGGGAGCTGTTTTTT. V usage is TRBV7-2 and J usage is TRBJ2-2; 11 bases agree with TRBD1. This CDR3 is 15 amino acids long. After removal of 4 bases from V and 4 bases from J, the junction contained 2 bases not matched to a gene. Germline CDR1 reads SGHTA; CDR2 reads FQGNSA.

This clonotype appeared a few times. The chain recombines TRBV29-1 with TRBJ2-5; 10 nucleotides line up with TRBD2. CDR3 size: 14 residues. CDR1 is SQVTM and CDR2 is ANQGSEA in the germline V gene. The ends lost 5 bases at V and 5 bases at J; junction bases unmatched: 8. The CDR3: CSVTLAGVGETQYF. The CDR3 region has the DNA TGCAGCGTTACCCTAGCGGGGGTTGGGGAGACCCAGTACTTC.

This clonotype was counted a few times. The chain has TRBV29-1 and TRBJ1-1; 8 nucleotides align to TRBD1. Germline trimming cut 5 bases from V and 1 base from J; bases unmatched to any gene: 9. Germline-derived CDR1 and CDR2 are SQVTM and ANQGSEA. There are 15 residues in the CDR3. The DNA for the CDR3 is TGCAGCGTTATCGGACAGGGAGAGGAGAACACTGAAGCTTTCTTT. Its protein product is CSVIGQGEENTEAFF.

This clonotype has a handful of counts. The J gene is TRBJ1-1, the V gene TRBV7-2; D is unclear. Deletions cut 0 bases from V and 0 bases from J, with 5 bases between. The CDR3 loop spans 14 amino acids. CDR1 is SGHTA, CDR2 FQGNSA, per germline. The CDR3 loop reads CASSLAPMNTEAFF. CDR3 coding DNA: TGTGCCAGCAGCTTAGCCCCCATGAACACTGAAGCTTTCTTT.

This clonotype was seen at least ten times. The chain couples TRBV10-3 to TRBJ2-3; D is uncertain. Trimming stripped 7 bases from V and 0 bases from J, with 11 bases between. In germline, CDR1 is ENHRY, CDR2 SYGVKD. This CDR3 spans 14 amino acids. The CDR3 DNA sequence: TGTGCCATCACAGGTGCCCCTAGCACAGATACGCAGTATTTT. Translating it yields CAITGAPSTDTQYF.

This chain connects TRBV6-5 to TRBJ1-2, with D hard to call. The germline gives CDR1 MNHEY, CDR2 SVGAGI. This CDR3 is built from 13 residues. V lost 2 bases and J lost 8, with 12 bases in between. The DNA for the CDR3 is TGTGCCAGCAGTTACCTAGGGTTTGAGGGCTACACCTTC. Translating it yields CASSYLGFEGYTF.

V gene TRBV28 combines with J gene TRBJ2-1, with D hard to call. This CDR3 comprises 14 residues. Germline CDR1 is MDHEN and CDR2 is SYDVKM. V was trimmed by 7 bases and J by 4 bases, leaving 14 bases between them. The CDR3 protein is CASNRGFGYNEQFF. CDR3 DNA: TGTGCCAGCAATCGAGGCTTCGGGTACAATGAGCAGTTCTTC.

For this clonotype: A much larger clone is a single base away; this may be a read error. The chain combines TRBV5-1 with TRBJ2-3; D call uncertain. The germline V gene encodes CDR1 SGHRS and CDR2 YFSETQ. The CDR3 runs 15 residues. Trimming cost V 0 bases and J 2 bases, with 10 bases left between them. The CDR3 reads CASSLGQALTDTQYF. In DNA, the CDR3 is TGCGCCAGCAGCTTGGGGCAGGCTCTCACAGATACGCAGTATTTT.

This clonotype was detected a few times. The missing conserved phenylalanine or tryptophan at the end of this CDR3 makes a read error likely. The genes are TRBV4-1 and TRBJ2-7; D tentatively fits TRBD1 or TRBD2 (5 bases each). The CDR3 is 19 residues long. Deletions cut 0 bases from V and 0 bases from J, with 21 bases between. Germline CDR1 MGHRA, CDR2 YSYEKL. The DNA of the CDR3 is TGCGCCAGCAGCCAAGATTTCAATGCCGGGACGGATATCTCCTACGAGCAGTACCTC. Its protein product is CASSQDFNAGTDISYEQYL.

The chain recombines TRBV19 with TRBJ2-5, with 7 bases aligning to TRBD1. Germline CDR1 is LNHDA and CDR2 is SQIVND (reference sequence). V lost 5 bases, J lost 3 bases, and 6 bases stayed unmatched. The CDR3 sequence is 14 residues long. CDR3 sequence (DNA): TGTGCCAGTAGTGGGGACAGACGGGAAGAGACCCAGTACTTC. It translates to CASSGDRREETQYF.

The genes are TRBV20-1 and TRBJ2-3, with TRBD2 matching over 12 bases. Germline CDR1 DFQATT, CDR2 SNEGSKA (reference sequence). The CDR3 contains 15 residues. The ends lost 4 bases at V and 1 base at J; junction bases unmatched: 3. The CDR3 bases are TGCAGTGCTAAACTAGCGGGGGGCCGCACAGATACGCAGTATTTT. Its translation: CSAKLAGGRTDTQYF.